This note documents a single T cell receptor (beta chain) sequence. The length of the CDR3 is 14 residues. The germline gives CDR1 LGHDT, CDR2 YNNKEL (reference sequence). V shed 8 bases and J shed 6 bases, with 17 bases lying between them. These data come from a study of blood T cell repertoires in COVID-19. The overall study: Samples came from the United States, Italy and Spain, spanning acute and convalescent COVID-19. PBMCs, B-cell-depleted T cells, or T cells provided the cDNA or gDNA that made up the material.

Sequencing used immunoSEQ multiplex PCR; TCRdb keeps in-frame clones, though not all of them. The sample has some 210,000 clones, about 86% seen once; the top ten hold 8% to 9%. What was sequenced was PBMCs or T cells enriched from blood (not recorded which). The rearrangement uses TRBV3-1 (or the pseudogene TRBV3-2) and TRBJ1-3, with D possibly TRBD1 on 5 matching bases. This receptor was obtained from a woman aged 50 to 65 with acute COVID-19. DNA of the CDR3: TGTGCCAGCGGGGCCTTTGGGCCCTTAAACACCATATATTTT. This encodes CASGAFGPLNTIYF.